This T cell receptor beta chain came from a study of post-analysis software for immune sequencing data. Across the study: The patients showed relapsing-remitting, secondary progressive and progressive-relapsing multiple sclerosis courses. Notes on the study in general: Controls showed significantly higher normalized Chao1 diversity than did multiple sclerosis patients. TRBV segments more frequent in patients than in controls numbered roughly 5 and included TRBV5-6, TRBV5-1 and TRBV20-1. Batch-matched samples strongly co-clustered by F measure.

This clonotype turned up a few times. Its antigen is not identified. TCR beta cDNA libraries included unique molecular identifiers. TCRdb re-analysed the PCR reads in MiXCR, keeping a single row per CDR3 protein. The table lists 150,000 to 200,000 distinct CDR3 sequences, around 34% of them singletons. The V and J ends lost 3 bases and 5 bases respectively, with 14 bases between them. The CDR3 has 15 residues. Sequencing used blood, obtained after autologous hematopoietic stem cell transplantation. The V and J genes are TRBV12-3 or TRBV12-4 and TRBJ2-1; D unresolved. The TCR was taken from a girl between 5 and 17 years old with multiple sclerosis. The CDR3 here is CASSFRLSFHNEQFF. The CDR3 DNA sequence: TGTGCCAGCAGTTTCCGCCTCAGCTTCCACAATGAGCAGTTCTTC.